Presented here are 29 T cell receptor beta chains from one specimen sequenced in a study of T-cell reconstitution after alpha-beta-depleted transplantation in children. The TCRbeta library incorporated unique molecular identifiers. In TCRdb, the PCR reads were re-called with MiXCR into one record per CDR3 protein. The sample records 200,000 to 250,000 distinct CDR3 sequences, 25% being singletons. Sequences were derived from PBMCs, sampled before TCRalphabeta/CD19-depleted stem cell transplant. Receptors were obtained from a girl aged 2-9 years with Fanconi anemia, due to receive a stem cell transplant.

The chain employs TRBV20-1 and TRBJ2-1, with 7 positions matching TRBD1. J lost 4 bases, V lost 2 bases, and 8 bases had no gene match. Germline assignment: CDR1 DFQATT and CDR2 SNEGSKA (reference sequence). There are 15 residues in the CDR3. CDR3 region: CSARQLLGQYNEQFF. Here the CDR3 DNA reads TGCAGTGCTAGACAGCTTTTGGGACAGTACAATGAGCAGTTCTTC.

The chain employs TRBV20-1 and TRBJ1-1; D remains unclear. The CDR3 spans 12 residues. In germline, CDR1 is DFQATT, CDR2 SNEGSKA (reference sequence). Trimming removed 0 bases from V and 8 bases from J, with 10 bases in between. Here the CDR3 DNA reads TGCAGTGCTAGAGATGGGCAGCGCGAAGCTTTCTTT. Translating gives CSARDGQREAFF.

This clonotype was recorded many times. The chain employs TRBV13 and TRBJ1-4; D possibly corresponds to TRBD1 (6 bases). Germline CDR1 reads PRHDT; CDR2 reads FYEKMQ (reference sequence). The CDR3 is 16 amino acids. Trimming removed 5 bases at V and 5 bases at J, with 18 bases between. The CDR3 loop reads CASSLHYREGNEKLFF. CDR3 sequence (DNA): TGTGCCAGCAGCCTCCACTACAGGGAGGGCAATGAAAAACTGTTTTTT. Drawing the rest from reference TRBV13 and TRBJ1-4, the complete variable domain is AAGVIQSPRHLIKEKRETATLKCYPIPRHDTVYWYQQGPGQDPQFLISFYEKMQSDKGSIPDRFSAQQFSDYHSELNMSSLELGDSALYFCASSLHYREGNEKLFFGSGTQLSVL.

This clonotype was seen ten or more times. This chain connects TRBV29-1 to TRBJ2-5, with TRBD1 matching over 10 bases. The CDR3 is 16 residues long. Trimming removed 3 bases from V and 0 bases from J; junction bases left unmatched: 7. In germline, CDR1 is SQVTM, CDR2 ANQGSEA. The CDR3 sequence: CSVDGDRGGNQETQYF. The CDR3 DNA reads TGCAGCGTTGACGGGGACAGGGGAGGGAACCAAGAGACCCAGTACTTC. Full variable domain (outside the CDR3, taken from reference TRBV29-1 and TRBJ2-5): SAVISQKPSRDICQRGTSLTIQCQVDSQVTMMFWYRQQPGQSLTLIATANQGSEATYESGFVIDKFPISRPNLTFSTLTVSNMSPEDSSIYLCSVDGDRGGNQETQYFGPGTRLLVL.

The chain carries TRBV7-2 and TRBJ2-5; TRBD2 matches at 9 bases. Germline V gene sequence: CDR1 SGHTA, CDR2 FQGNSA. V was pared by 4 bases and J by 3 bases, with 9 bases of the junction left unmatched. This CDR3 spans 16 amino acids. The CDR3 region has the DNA TGTGCCAGCAGCTCCGAACCGACTAGCGGAAAAGAGACCCAGTACTTC. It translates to CASSSEPTSGKETQYF.

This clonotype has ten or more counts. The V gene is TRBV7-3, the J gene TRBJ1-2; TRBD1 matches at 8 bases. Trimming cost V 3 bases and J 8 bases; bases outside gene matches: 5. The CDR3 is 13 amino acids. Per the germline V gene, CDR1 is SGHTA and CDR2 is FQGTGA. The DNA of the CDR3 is TGTGCCAGCAGCTTGACAGGGGCAGACGGCTACACCTTC. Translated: CASSLTGADGYTF.

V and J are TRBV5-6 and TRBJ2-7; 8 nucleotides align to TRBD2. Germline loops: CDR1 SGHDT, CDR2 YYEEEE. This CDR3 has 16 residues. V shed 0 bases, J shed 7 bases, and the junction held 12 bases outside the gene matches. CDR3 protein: CASSLVASGFREEQYF. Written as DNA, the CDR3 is TGTGCCAGCAGCTTGGTGGCTAGCGGGTTCCGGGAAGAGCAGTACTTC.

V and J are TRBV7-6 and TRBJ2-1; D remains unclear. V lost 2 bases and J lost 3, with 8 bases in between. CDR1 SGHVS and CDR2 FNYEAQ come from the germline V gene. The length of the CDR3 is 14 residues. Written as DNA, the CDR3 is TGTGCCAGCAGCTTAAGCGTAAACTACAATGAGCAGTTCTTC. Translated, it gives CASSLSVNYNEQFF.

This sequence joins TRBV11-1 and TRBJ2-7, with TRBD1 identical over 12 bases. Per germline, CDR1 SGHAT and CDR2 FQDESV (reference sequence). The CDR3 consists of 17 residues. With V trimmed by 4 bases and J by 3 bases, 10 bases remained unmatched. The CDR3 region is CASSSTGTGGRVYEQYF. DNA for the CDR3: TGTGCCAGCAGCTCCACGGGGACAGGGGGCAGGGTCTACGAGCAGTACTTC.

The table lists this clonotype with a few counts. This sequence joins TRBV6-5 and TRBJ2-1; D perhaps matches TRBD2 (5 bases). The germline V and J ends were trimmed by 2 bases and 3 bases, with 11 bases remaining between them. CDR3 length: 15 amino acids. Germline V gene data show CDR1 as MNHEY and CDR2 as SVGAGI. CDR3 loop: CASSYGAEYYNEQFF. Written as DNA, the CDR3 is TGTGCCAGCAGTTACGGAGCGGAGTACTACAATGAGCAGTTCTTC.

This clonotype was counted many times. CDR3 sequence reads: CASSLPTGHNEQFF. DNA of the CDR3: TGTGCCAGCAGCTTACCTACAGGGCACAATGAGCAGTTCTTC. The chain employs TRBV7-2 and TRBJ2-1; the D gene is possibly TRBD1 (6 bases). Trimming took 2 bases from V and 5 from J, leaving 10 bases between them. The CDR3 covers 14 residues. Germline loops: CDR1 SGHTA, CDR2 FQGNSA.

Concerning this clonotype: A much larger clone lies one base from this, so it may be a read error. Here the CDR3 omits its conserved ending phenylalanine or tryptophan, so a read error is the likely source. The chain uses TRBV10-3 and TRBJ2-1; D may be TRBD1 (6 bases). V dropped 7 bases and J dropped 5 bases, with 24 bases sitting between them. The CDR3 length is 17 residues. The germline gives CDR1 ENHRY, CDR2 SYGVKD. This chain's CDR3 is CAITHSPWDTLNNEQFI. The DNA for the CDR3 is TGTGCCATCACCCACAGCCCTTGGGACACGCTCAACAATGAGCAGTTCATC.

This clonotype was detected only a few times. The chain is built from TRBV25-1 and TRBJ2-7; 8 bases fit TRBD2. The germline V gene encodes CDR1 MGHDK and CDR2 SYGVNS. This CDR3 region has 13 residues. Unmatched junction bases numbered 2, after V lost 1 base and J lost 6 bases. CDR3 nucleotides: TGTGCCAGCAGTGAATGGGCGGGGGGCGAGCAGTACTTC. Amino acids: CASSEWAGGEQYF.

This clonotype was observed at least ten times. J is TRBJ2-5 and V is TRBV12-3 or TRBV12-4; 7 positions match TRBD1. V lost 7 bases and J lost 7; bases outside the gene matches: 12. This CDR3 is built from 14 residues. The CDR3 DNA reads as TGTGCCAGCACTGGAACCGGGACAGCGGTGACCCAGTACTTC. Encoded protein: CASTGTGTAVTQYF.

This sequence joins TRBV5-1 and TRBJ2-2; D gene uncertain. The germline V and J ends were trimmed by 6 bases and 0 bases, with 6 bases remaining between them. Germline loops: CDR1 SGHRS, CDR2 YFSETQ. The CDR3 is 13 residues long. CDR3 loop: CASTITNTGELFF. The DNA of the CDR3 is TGCGCCAGCACGATAACGAACACCGGGGAGCTGTTTTTT.

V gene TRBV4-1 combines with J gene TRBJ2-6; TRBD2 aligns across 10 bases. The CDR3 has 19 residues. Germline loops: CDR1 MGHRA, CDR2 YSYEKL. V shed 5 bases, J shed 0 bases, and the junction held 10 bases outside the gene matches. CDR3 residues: CASSSWTSGYNSGANVLTF. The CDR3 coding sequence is TGCGCCAGCAGCTCCTGGACTAGCGGTTATAACTCTGGGGCCAACGTCCTGACTTTC.

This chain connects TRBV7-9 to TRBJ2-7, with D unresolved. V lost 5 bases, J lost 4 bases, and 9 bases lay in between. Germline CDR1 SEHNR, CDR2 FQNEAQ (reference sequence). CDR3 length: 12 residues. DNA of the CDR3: TGTGCCAGCAGCGAACTACGATACGAGCAGTACTTC. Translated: CASSELRYEQYF.

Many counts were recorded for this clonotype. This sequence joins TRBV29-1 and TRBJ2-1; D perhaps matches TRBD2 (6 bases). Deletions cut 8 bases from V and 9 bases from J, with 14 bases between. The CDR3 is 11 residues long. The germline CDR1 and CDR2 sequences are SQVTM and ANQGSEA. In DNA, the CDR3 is TGCAGCCCAATCCAGGGAGGTGAGCAGTTCTTC. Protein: CSPIQGGEQFF.

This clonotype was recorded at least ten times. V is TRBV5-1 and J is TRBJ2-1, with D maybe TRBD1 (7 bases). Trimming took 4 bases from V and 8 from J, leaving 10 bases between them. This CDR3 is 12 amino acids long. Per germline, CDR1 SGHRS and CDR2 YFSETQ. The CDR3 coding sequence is TGCGCCAGCAGCGGAGGGGGCCATGAGCAGTTCTTC. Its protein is CASSGGGHEQFF.

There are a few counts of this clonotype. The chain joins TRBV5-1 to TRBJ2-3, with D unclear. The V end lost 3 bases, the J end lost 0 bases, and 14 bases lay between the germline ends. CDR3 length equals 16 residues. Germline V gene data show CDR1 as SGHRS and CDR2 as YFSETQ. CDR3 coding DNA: TGCGCCAGCAGCTGGAACGCCCTCGCTAGCACAGATACGCAGTATTTT. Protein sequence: CASSWNALASTDTQYF.

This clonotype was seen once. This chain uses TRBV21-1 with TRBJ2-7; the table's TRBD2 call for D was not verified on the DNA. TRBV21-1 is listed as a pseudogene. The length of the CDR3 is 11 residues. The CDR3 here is CVGLPTYEQYF. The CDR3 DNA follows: TGTGTTGGACTTCCAACCTACGAGCAGTACTTC.

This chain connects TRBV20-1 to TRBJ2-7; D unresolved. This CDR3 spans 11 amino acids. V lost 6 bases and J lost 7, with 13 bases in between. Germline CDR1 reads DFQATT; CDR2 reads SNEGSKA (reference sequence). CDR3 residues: CSAAEFSEQYF. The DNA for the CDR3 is TGCAGTGCGGCCGAATTTTCGGAGCAGTACTTC.

The CDR3 here is CASSEEDYGSDEQFF. The DNA of the CDR3 is TGTGCCAGCAGTGAGGAGGACTACGGCTCGGATGAGCAGTTCTTC. The rearrangement uses TRBV2 and TRBJ2-1; tentatively, D is TRBD2 (6 bases). This CDR3 is built from 15 residues. The germline V gene encodes CDR1 SNHLY and CDR2 FYNNEI. V lost 3 bases and J lost 8, with 17 bases in between.

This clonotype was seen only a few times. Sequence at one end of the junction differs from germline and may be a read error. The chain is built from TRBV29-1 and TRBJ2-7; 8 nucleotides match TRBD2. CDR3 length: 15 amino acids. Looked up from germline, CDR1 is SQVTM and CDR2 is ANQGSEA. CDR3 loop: CSVEDRRLARYEQYF. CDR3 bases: TGCAGCGTTGAAGATCGAAGACTAGCGCGGTACGAGCAATACTTC.

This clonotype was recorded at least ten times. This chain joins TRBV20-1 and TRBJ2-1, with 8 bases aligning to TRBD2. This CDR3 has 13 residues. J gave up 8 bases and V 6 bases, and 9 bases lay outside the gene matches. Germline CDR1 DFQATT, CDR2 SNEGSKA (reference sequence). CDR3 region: CSAQAGGWDEQFF. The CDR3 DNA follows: TGCAGTGCACAGGCGGGGGGTTGGGATGAGCAGTTCTTC.

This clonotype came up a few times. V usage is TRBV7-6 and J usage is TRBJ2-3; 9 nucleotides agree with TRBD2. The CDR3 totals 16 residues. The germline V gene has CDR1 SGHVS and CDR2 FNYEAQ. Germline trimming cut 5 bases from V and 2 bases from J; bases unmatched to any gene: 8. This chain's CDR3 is CASSPIAGALTDTQYF. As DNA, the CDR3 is TGTGCCAGCAGCCCAATAGCGGGAGCGCTCACAGATACGCAGTATTTT.

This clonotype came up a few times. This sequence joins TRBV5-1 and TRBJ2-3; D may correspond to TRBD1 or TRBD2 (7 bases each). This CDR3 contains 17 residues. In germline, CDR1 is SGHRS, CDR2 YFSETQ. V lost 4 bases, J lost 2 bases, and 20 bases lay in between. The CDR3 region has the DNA TGCGCCAGCAGCCCTCAGGGGGGGGGCCCTCTCACAGATACGCAGTATTTT. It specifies CASSPQGGGPLTDTQYF.

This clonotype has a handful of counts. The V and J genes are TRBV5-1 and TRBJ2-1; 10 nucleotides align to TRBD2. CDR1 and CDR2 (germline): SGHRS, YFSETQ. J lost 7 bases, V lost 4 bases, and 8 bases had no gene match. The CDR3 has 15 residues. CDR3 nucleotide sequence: TGCGCCAGCAGCCTTAGCGGGAGGAAGAGAAATGAGCAGTTCTTC. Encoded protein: CASSLSGRKRNEQFF.

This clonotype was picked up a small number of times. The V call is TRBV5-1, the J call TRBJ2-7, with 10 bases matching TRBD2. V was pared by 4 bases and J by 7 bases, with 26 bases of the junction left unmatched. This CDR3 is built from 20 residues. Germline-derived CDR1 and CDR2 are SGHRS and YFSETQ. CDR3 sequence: CASSAIPGQEASSGRKEQYF. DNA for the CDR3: TGCGCCAGCAGCGCCATTCCGGGACAGGAGGCGTCTAGCGGGAGAAAGGAGCAGTACTTC.